The source of this T cell receptor (beta chain) is a study of beta chain features in type 1 diabetes. Study in general: Over all samples combined, about 99,000,000 sorted cells were examined. General study results and limits: Shorter TCRB CDR3s, moderately but significantly so, marked every one of the four CD4+ subsets in Type 1 diabetes patients. Researchers caution that PCR might favor shorter templates, equally among patients and controls. It was among patients, rather than healthy donors, that naive, central memory and Treg TCRB repertoires appeared more similar.

The CDR3 is 14 amino acids. The germline CDR1 and CDR2 sequences are LGHNA and YNFKEQ. The V gene lost 1 base and the J gene lost 4 bases, with 8 bases spanning the gap. The entirety of the isolated RNA underwent reverse transcription, so expressed TCRB transcripts were sequenced. Here immunoSEQ multiplex PCR was the method, and the copy in TCRdb shows in-frame clones only, minus some. The data contain hundreds of thousands of clones, roughly 13% of them singletons. The authors sorted CD4+ naive, central memory, regulatory and stem cell-like memory cells via CD45RO/CCR7/CD25/CD127/CD95/CD27. Details on this clone: Its matching antigen is unknown.

The chain employs TRBV4-2 and TRBJ1-3; D gene ambiguous. This clonotype was sampled from a man between 18 and 29 years old with type 1 diabetes. Sequencing was performed on naive CD4+ T cells from blood. The CDR3 bases are TGTGCCAGCAGCCAAGCCGACCTAGGAAACACCATATATTTT. It yields the protein CASSQADLGNTIYF.